The clone carrying this T cell receptor (beta chain) appeared a single time. Its target is not known. CDR3 length equals 16 residues. The junction had 12 bases not matched to a gene; V was cut back by 4 bases and J by 4 bases. Germline V gene sequence: CDR1 SGHNT, CDR2 YYREEE (reference sequence). The data originate from a study of cytomegalovirus exposure and HLA in healthy donors. Study findings and constraints: Reportedly, a later analysis found an Asian-associated ancestry cluster had fewer N-insertions than the approximately 700-donor mean. In an earlier analysis, productive rearrangement rates for most beta V segments clustered near 87% or 30%. According to the study, some 160 TCR beta chains were cytomegalovirus-associated.

The PCR made use of 60 Vbeta and 13 Jbeta primers. In the source study's methods: Roughly 10 million shared chains were among the about 80 million unique TCR beta chains that a later analysis counted. Libraries were prepared by immunoSEQ multiplex PCR; TCRdb keeps only in-frame clonotypes and omits some of them. V, J and clone size were drawn from that table, and D and trimming were deduced from the DNA. The sample has about 160,000 clones; about 71% are singletons. The chain recombines TRBV5-4 with TRBJ2-5, with 8 bases identical to TRBD2. This sequence originates from a woman under 40 in good health and CMV-seronegative. The sequenced material came from PBMCs. The CDR3 DNA sequence: TGTGCCAGCAGCCCAGGACTAGCCGTCGACAGAGAGACCCAGTACTTC. This gives the protein CASSPGLAVDRETQYF.